A selection of T cell receptor beta chains follows, all from one sample in a study of blood T cell repertoires in COVID-19. The protocol was immunoSEQ multiplex PCR, while the TCRdb copy is restricted to in-frame clones and leaves out a portion. Of 250,000 to 300,000 clones in the sample, approximately 86% were seen once. Sequences were obtained from peripheral blood. The receptors derive from a man between 18 and 35 years old with active or convalescent COVID-19. CDR3s include the opening cysteine and the closing phenylalanine or tryptophan. The order of the fields is V gene, J gene, clone size, D gene, CDR3 protein, CDR3 DNA. The D gene is left open where the match is weak. Clone size, where shown, is once, few, many, or a class for clones that have expanded.

TRBV9,TRBJ2-2,NA,NA,CASSASGTNTGELFF,TGTGCCAGCAGCGCCTCAGGGACGAACACCGGGGAGCTGTTTTTT
TRBV4-1,TRBJ2-7,NA,NA,CASSHDINEQYF,TGCGCCAGCAGTCACGACATTAACGAGCAGTACTTC
TRBV3-1/TRBV3-2,TRBJ2-5,NA,TRBD2,CASSQDWRGGETQYF,TGTGCCAGCAGCCAAGATTGGAGGGGAGGGGAGACCCAGTACTTC
TRBV9,TRBJ1-6,once,NA,CASSSSPSPLHF,TGTGCCAGCAGCAGTAGTCCGTCACCCCTCCACTTT
TRBV6-5,TRBJ1-5,NA,NA,CASSPTGNQPQHF,TGTGCCAGCTCCCCTACAGGGAATCAGCCCCAGCATTTT
TRBV18,TRBJ2-3,NA,TRBD2,CASSPLPSGASTDTQYF,TGTGCCAGCTCACCACTACCGAGCGGGGCTAGCACAGATACGCAGTATTTT
TRBV9,TRBJ2-1,NA,TRBD2,CASSVGLAGGYNEQFF,TGTGCCAGCAGCGTAGGACTAGCGGGGGGCTACAATGAGCAGTTCTTC
TRBV5-1,TRBJ2-5,NA,NA,CASRPDSYQETQYF,TGCGCCAGCAGGCCCGACAGTTATCAAGAGACCCAGTACTTC
TRBV10-3,TRBJ1-6,NA,TRBD1,CAISEETGVNSPLHF,TGTGCCATCAGTGAGGAGACAGGGGTGAATTCACCCCTCCACTTT
TRBV6-4,TRBJ2-1,NA,TRBD1,CASSDSDVQGVSYNEQFF,TGTGCCAGCAGTGACTCCGACGTTCAGGGGGTCTCCTACAATGAGCAGTTCTTC
TRBV10-2,TRBJ1-5,NA,TRBD1,CASTRTGDSNQPQHF,TGCGCCAGCACTAGGACAGGGGATAGCAATCAGCCCCAGCATTTT
TRBV25-1,TRBJ2-2,NA,NA,CASSELSSGELFF,TGTGCCAGCAGCGAATTATCGAGCGGGGAGCTGTTTTTT
TRBV28,TRBJ1-3,NA,NA,CASSSYRSGSGNTIYF,TGTGCCAGCAGTTCTTACAGGTCAGGCTCTGGAAACACCATATATTTT
TRBV24-1,TRBJ2-7,NA,NA,CATFKRGEQYF,TGTGCCACCTTTAAGAGAGGCGAGCAGTACTTC
TRBV30,TRBJ1-6,NA,NA,CAWTGEVNSPLHF,TGTGCCTGGACGGGGGAGGTTAATTCACCCCTCCACTTT
TRBV11-3,TRBJ2-7,NA,TRBD2,CASSLGRGEPEQYF,TGTGCCAGCAGCCTGGGGAGGGGCGAACCCGAGCAGTACTTC
TRBV19,TRBJ1-2,NA,NA,CASSIEEYPYGYTF,TGTGCCAGTAGTATAGAGGAGTATCCCTATGGCTACACCTTC
TRBV28,TRBJ2-4,once,NA,CASRNPGKNIQYF,TGTGCCAGCCGGAACCCCGGGAAAAACATTCAGTACTTC
TRBV19,TRBJ1-1,NA,TRBD1,CASSKLGNRGSTEAFF,TGTGCCAGTAGTAAATTAGGGAACAGGGGGTCAACTGAAGCTTTCTTT
TRBV7-3,TRBJ2-3,NA,TRBD1,CASSANRGRADTQYF,TGTGCCAGCAGCGCCAACAGGGGCCGGGCAGATACGCAGTATTTT
TRBV7-3,TRBJ2-3,NA,NA,CASSSSLSTDTQYF,TGTGCCAGCAGCTCTAGCCTAAGCACAGATACGCAGTATTTT
TRBV10-2,TRBJ1-2,once,TRBD1,CASSESGQGDYGYTF,TGCGCCAGCAGTGAGTCGGGACAGGGGGACTATGGCTACACCTTC
TRBV9,TRBJ2-1,NA,NA,CASGGTPYNEQFF,TGTGCCAGCGGCGGGACTCCCTACAATGAGCAGTTCTTC